The 6 T cell receptor beta chains below were found in one sample sequenced in a study of cytomegalovirus exposure and HLA in healthy donors (dated by TCRdb to about 2017). The library was prepared using the immunoSEQ multiplex PCR assay. Here the immuneACCESS table is served through TCRdb, limited to in-frame sequences with V and J called. Missing clones are a known gap in these copies; in checked studies unresolved V genes cover under half, and the rest lacks a known reason. The sample table records about 73,000 clones; 80% to 90% of these occur just once. Around 4% of the sample is held by the ten biggest clonotypes. Sequences were obtained from PBMCs. The receptors were sampled from a woman aged 18-29 years in good health and CMV-seropositive.

The V gene is TRBV7-2, the J gene TRBJ2-5; possible D gene TRBD2, 5 bases. The CDR3 sequence is 15 residues long. V was cut by 5 bases and J by 3 bases, with 16 bases left in between. Germline assignment: CDR1 SGHTA and CDR2 FQGNSA. The CDR3 sequence is CASSLRLYGEETQYF. The CDR3 DNA follows: TGTGCCAGCAGCCTCCGGCTGTACGGGGAAGAGACCCAGTACTTC. The full variable domain, completed using reference TRBV7-2 and TRBJ2-5, is GAGVSQSPSNKVTEKGKDVELRCDPISGHTALYWYRQSLGQGLEFLIYFQGNSAPDKSGLPSDRFSAERTGGSVSTLTIQRTQQEDSAVYLCASSLRLYGEETQYFGPGTRLLVL.

V is TRBV4-1 and J is TRBJ2-1, with D maybe TRBD1 (6 bases). The CDR3 totals 15 residues. V gave up 4 bases and J gave up 4 bases, with 14 bases separating them. CDR1 and CDR2 (germline): MGHRA, YSYEKL. DNA of the CDR3: TGCGCCAGCAGCCGCGAACTAGGGGGTTACAATGAGCAGTTCTTC. As protein: CASSRELGGYNEQFF.

The rearrangement joins TRBV7-9 to TRBJ2-7; no clear D gene. The V gene lost 5 bases and the J gene lost 0 bases, with 20 bases spanning the gap. CDR1 SEHNR and CDR2 FQNEAQ come from the germline V gene (reference sequence). The CDR3 is 17 amino acids. CDR3 in DNA: TGTGCCAGCAGCCCGTCCCCCCATGGGCGCCTCTCCTACGAGCAGTACTTC. This translates into CASSPSPHGRLSYEQYF.

The rearrangement links TRBV4-2 to TRBJ1-3; TRBD1 matches 7 bases. Trimming removed 4 bases from V and 0 bases from J; junction bases left unmatched: 9. Germline CDR1 is LGHNA and CDR2 is YNFKEQ. The CDR3 sequence is 17 residues long. The CDR3 reads CASSPPSGTASGNTIYF. CDR3 nucleotide sequence: TGTGCCAGCAGCCCACCCTCCGGGACAGCCTCTGGAAACACCATATATTTT.

This clone appeared a few times. This chain connects TRBV9 to TRBJ1-4; perhaps TRBD1 as D (5 bases). Per germline, CDR1 SGDLS and CDR2 YYNGEE. The CDR3 spans 16 residues. V was pared by 0 bases and J by 5 bases, with 14 bases between. CDR3 amino acids: CASSVEAGRQNEKLFF. As DNA, the CDR3 is TGTGCCAGCAGCGTAGAGGCGGGGAGACAGAATGAAAAACTGTTTTTT. Complete variable domain (other parts from reference TRBV9 and TRBJ1-4): DSGVTQTPKHLITATGQRVTLRCSPRSGDLSVYWYQQSLDQGLQFLIQYYNGEERAKGNILERFSAQQFPDLHSELNLSSLELGDSALYFCASSVEAGRQNEKLFFGSGTQLSVL.

The chain carries TRBV13 and TRBJ2-3; TRBD2 matches at 12 bases. This CDR3 has 16 amino acids. Per the germline V gene, CDR1 is PRHDT and CDR2 is FYEKMQ (reference sequence). The V gene end was trimmed by 5 bases and the J gene end by 7 bases; junction bases not matched to a gene: 10. The CDR3 loop reads CASSPTGLAGGNTQYF. The CDR3 DNA is TGTGCCAGCAGCCCTACGGGACTAGCGGGCGGAAATACGCAGTATTTT.